A single sample gave rise to the 31 T cell receptor beta chains below, sequenced in a study of shared clonotypes between healthy human individuals. Libraries were prepared by immunoSEQ multiplex PCR; TCRdb keeps only in-frame clonotypes and omits some of them. This sample has 2 million to 2.5 million clones, with about 92% found just once. Sequences were obtained from naive CD4+ T cells from PBMCs. Subset here: CD45RA+ positively selected. The source of these receptors is a man aged 18 to 35 in good health. Some clones in this sample may be carry-over from other donors' samples.

V and J are TRBV6-1 and TRBJ2-1; D remains ambiguous. V dropped 3 bases and J dropped 0 bases, with 6 bases sitting between them. Looked up from germline, CDR1 is MNHNS and CDR2 is SASEGT. The CDR3 length is 14 residues. DNA for the CDR3: TGTGCCAGCAGTGACCAATTCTCCTACAATGAGCAGTTCTTC. It encodes CASSDQFSYNEQFF.

V gene TRBV10-2 combines with J gene TRBJ2-5; a weak D match, TRBD1 (6 bases). Germline CDR1 is WSHSY and CDR2 is SAAADI. The CDR3 is 15 residues long. V lost 4 bases and J 5 bases, leaving 17 bases between the germline ends. In DNA form, the CDR3 reads TGCGCCAGCAGTGCCCCGACCAGGGGTGAGGAGACCCAGTACTTC. Encoded protein: CASSAPTRGEETQYF.

The CDR3 here is CASNDPGGSEKLFF. The CDR3 nucleotides read TGCGCCAGCAATGATCCAGGGGGCAGTGAAAAACTGTTTTTT. The V call is TRBV5-1, the J call TRBJ1-4; 8 bases are a match to TRBD1. This CDR3 has 14 amino acids. Losses at the gene ends were 6 bases for V and 7 bases for J; bases not matched to a gene: 8. CDR1 is SGHRS, CDR2 YFSETQ, per germline.

The chain is built from TRBV5-5 and TRBJ2-1, with 13 nucleotides matching TRBD2. With V trimmed by 2 bases and J by 6 bases, 5 bases remained unmatched. The CDR3 loop spans 16 amino acids. Germline CDR1 SGHKS, CDR2 YYEKEE (reference sequence). The DNA of the CDR3 is TGTGCCAGCAGCTTTAATCGACTAGCGGGGGGCAATGAGCAGTTCTTC. It specifies CASSFNRLAGGNEQFF.

The genes are TRBV5-8 and TRBJ2-5, with 7 positions matching TRBD1. CDR1 SGHTS and CDR2 YDEGEE come from the germline V gene. The CDR3 has 16 amino acids. Losses at the gene ends were 5 bases for V and 6 bases for J; bases not matched to a gene: 16. The CDR3 loop is CASRKLQGRGVQTQYF. CDR3 in DNA: TGTGCCAGCAGGAAATTACAGGGGCGAGGGGTCCAGACCCAGTACTTC.

The chain couples TRBV30 to TRBJ2-1; 7 bases agree with TRBD1. The junction had 12 bases not matched to a gene; V was cut back by 2 bases and J by 2 bases. Germline V gene sequence: CDR1 GTSNPN, CDR2 SVGIG (reference sequence). The CDR3 spans 17 residues. This CDR3 reads CAWSTPRGQRTYNEQFF. CDR3 bases: TGTGCCTGGAGTACCCCCCGGGGACAGAGAACCTACAATGAGCAGTTCTTC.

V and J are TRBV5-1 and TRBJ2-7; 13 nucleotides match TRBD2. The CDR3 is made up of 17 amino acids. Trimming took 4 bases from V and 6 from J; bases not matched to a gene: 13. Germline V lookup: CDR1 SGHRS, CDR2 YFSETQ. The CDR3 nucleotides read TGCGCCAGCAGCACTGGACTAGCGGGAGCTAATCCGAGCGAGCAGTACTTC. Its protein product is CASSTGLAGANPSEQYF.

This clone was seen a single time. The rearrangement uses TRBV28 and TRBJ2-7; TRBD2 matches at 10 bases. V lost 4 bases to trimming and J lost 3 bases; unmatched junction nucleotides: 24. The CDR3 loop spans 21 amino acids. In germline, CDR1 is MDHEN, CDR2 SYDVKM. The CDR3 is CASSSYPGQGASSGSFYEQYF. Written as DNA, the CDR3 is TGTGCCAGCAGTTCCTACCCGGGGCAGGGGGCGTCTAGCGGGAGTTTCTACGAGCAGTACTTC.

This CDR3 is CASSFRVTGSGANVLTF. In nucleotides, the CDR3 is TGTGCCAGCAGTTTTCGGGTCACTGGGTCTGGGGCCAACGTCCTGACTTTC. V gene TRBV27 combines with J gene TRBJ2-6; D gene unclear. Germline values: CDR1 MNHEY, CDR2 SMNVEV (reference sequence). V was shortened by 3 bases and J by 1 base, with 13 bases between the two germline ends. The CDR3 has 17 amino acids.

This clone showed up just once. Written as DNA, the CDR3 is TGTGCCAGCAGCTTAAGCGGGGGTCCAGGAGATACGCAGTATTTT. This codes for CASSLSGGPGDTQYF. The chain combines TRBV7-3 with TRBJ2-3, with 7 bases identical to TRBD2. CDR3 length: 15 amino acids. The V gene end was trimmed by 1 base and the J gene end by 5 bases; junction bases not matched to a gene: 6. CDR1 and CDR2 from the germline V gene are SGHTA and FQGTGA.

The chain is built from TRBV7-2 and TRBJ1-5; D is unresolved. V dropped 1 base and J dropped 4 bases, with 11 bases sitting between them. This CDR3 comprises 15 residues. Germline V gene data show CDR1 as SGHTA and CDR2 as FQGNSA. CDR3 coding DNA: TGTGCCAGCAGCTTAGAGTCAGGAGGGAATCAGCCCCAGCATTTT. Translation gives CASSLESGGNQPQHF.

The chain uses TRBV28 and TRBJ2-2; possible D gene TRBD2, 6 bases. CDR3 size: 15 residues. Trimming removed 5 bases from V and 4 bases from J, with 14 bases in between. Germline V gene data show CDR1 as MDHEN and CDR2 as SYDVKM. The CDR3 loop reads CASSRRAAITGELFF. Here the CDR3 DNA reads TGTGCCAGCAGTCGGAGGGCCGCGATCACCGGGGAGCTGTTTTTT.

This sequence joins TRBV19 and TRBJ2-1; possibly TRBD1 for D (6 bases). This CDR3 comprises 17 residues. Germline lookup yields CDR1 LNHDA and CDR2 SQIVND (reference sequence). The V and J ends lost 5 bases and 4 bases respectively, with 21 bases between them. CDR3 sequence reads: CASSGLGEQGRYNEQFF. CDR3 bases: TGTGCCAGTAGTGGATTGGGGGAACAGGGACGGTACAATGAGCAGTTCTTC. Combining the CDR3 with reference TRBV19 and TRBJ2-1 gives the whole variable domain DGGITQSPKYLFRKEGQNVTLSCEQNLNHDAMYWYRQDPGQGLRLIYYSQIVNDFQKGDIAEGYSVSREKKESFPLTVTSAQKNPTAFYLCASSGLGEQGRYNEQFFGPGTRLTVL.

This chain connects TRBV27 to TRBJ2-7, with TRBD2 as a possible D gene (7 bases). Trimming took 4 bases from V and 3 from J, leaving 16 bases between them. The CDR3 sequence is 15 residues long. The germline gives CDR1 MNHEY, CDR2 SMNVEV (reference sequence). CDR3 residues: CASSYGGRTGYEQYF. In nucleotides, the CDR3 is TGTGCCAGCAGTTACGGGGGGCGCACGGGCTACGAGCAGTACTTC.

This chain links TRBV7-2 with TRBJ2-3, with 9 bases identical to TRBD1. Germline CDR1 reads SGHTA; CDR2 reads FQGNSA. The CDR3 contains 16 residues. The V gene end was trimmed by 5 bases and the J gene end by 9 bases; junction bases not matched to a gene: 15. This CDR3 is CASSGGQGVGGWTQYF. In DNA, the CDR3 is TGTGCCAGCAGCGGGGGACAGGGCGTGGGTGGGTGGACGCAGTATTTT.

The chain is built from TRBV28 and TRBJ1-4, with 9 bases matching TRBD1. Per the germline V gene, CDR1 is MDHEN and CDR2 is SYDVKM. V trimming: 1 base; J trimming: 8 bases; junction bases outside the gene matches: 11. This CDR3 region has 17 residues. CDR3 nucleotides: TGTGCCAGCAGTTTATTAGGGACAGGGAGCTCAGGGGAAAAACTGTTTTTT. It translates to CASSLLGTGSSGEKLFF.

The chain is built from TRBV5-8 and TRBJ2-2; 11 bases are a match to TRBD1. The CDR3 has 16 residues. Per the germline V gene, CDR1 is SGHTS and CDR2 is YDEGEE. The J segment lost 5 bases and the V segment lost 4 bases, leaving 7 bases of the junction unmatched. As DNA, the CDR3 is TGTGCCAGCAGCCCCGGGACAGGGGGTATTACCGGGGAGCTGTTTTTT. Its translation: CASSPGTGGITGELFF.

The rearrangement links TRBV4-3 to TRBJ2-5; either TRBD1 or TRBD2 may fit D (5 bases each). V was pared by 1 base and J by 2 bases, with 11 bases between. The CDR3 is made up of 15 amino acids. Germline values: CDR1 LGHNA, CDR2 YSLEER. CDR3: CASSQVGTRQETQYF. CDR3 sequence (DNA): TGCGCCAGCAGCCAAGTAGGGACGAGACAAGAGACCCAGTACTTC.

This chain links TRBV28 with TRBJ1-1; D possibly corresponds to TRBD1 (6 bases). V was shortened by 7 bases and J by 8 bases, with 20 bases between the two germline ends. The CDR3 sequence is 14 residues long. The germline CDR1 and CDR2 sequences are MDHEN and SYDVKM. CDR3 protein: CASNGGAQETEAFF. CDR3 coding DNA: TGTGCCAGCAATGGGGGGGCACAAGAAACAGAAGCTTTCTTT.

This chain joins TRBV19 and TRBJ2-3; a weak D match, TRBD2 (5 bases). Between the trimmed V and J ends, which lost 6 bases and 1 base, there was a span of 14 bases. The germline V gene encodes CDR1 LNHDA and CDR2 SQIVND (reference sequence). This CDR3 comprises 15 residues. The CDR3 here is CASSRRGGGTDTQYF. CDR3 nucleotides: TGTGCCAGTAGCCGACGAGGAGGTGGCACAGATACGCAGTATTTT.

The V call is TRBV27, the J call TRBJ1-4; 8 bases map to TRBD1. Germline CDR1 MNHEY, CDR2 SMNVEV (reference sequence). CDR3 length: 14 residues. V lost 5 bases to trimming and J lost 6 bases; unmatched junction nucleotides: 5. The CDR3 nucleotides read TGTGCCAGCAGTCCGGACAGGGTCGATGAAAAACTGTTTTTT. Protein sequence: CASSPDRVDEKLFF.

The chain joins TRBV5-4 to TRBJ2-1; 7 bases map to TRBD2. The CDR3 extends over 16 amino acids. Germline lookup yields CDR1 SGHNT and CDR2 YYREEE (reference sequence). The trim removed 4 bases at V and 0 bases at J, leaving 7 bases unmatched. CDR3 DNA sequence: TGTGCCAGCAGCGCGTCTAGCGGAGTCTCCTACAATGAGCAGTTCTTC. It translates to CASSASSGVSYNEQFF.

This chain joins TRBV4-1 and TRBJ2-5, with a weak D call TRBD2 (5 bases). The CDR3 loop spans 15 amino acids. The germline V and J ends were trimmed by 0 bases and 9 bases, with 17 bases remaining between them. Germline CDR1 is MGHRA and CDR2 is YSYEKL. The CDR3 bases are TGCGCCAGCAGCCAAGATCCGGGGTTAACATGGGCCCAGTACTTC. Its protein is CASSQDPGLTWAQYF.

This chain joins TRBV6-5 and TRBJ2-1; 11 positions match TRBD2. The length of the CDR3 is 14 residues. Trimming took 7 bases from V and 5 from J; bases not matched to a gene: 4. CDR1 MNHEY and CDR2 SVGAGI come from the germline V gene. The CDR3 DNA reads TGTGCCAGCACCTTAGCGGGAGGGGACAATGAGCAGTTCTTC. Translating it yields CASTLAGGDNEQFF.

The chain carries TRBV20-1 and TRBJ1-2; D is unresolved. CDR3 length: 9 amino acids. Trimming removed 2 bases from V and 9 bases from J, with 4 bases in between. Germline loops: CDR1 DFQATT, CDR2 SNEGSKA (reference sequence). The CDR3 here is CSARLRYTF. DNA of the CDR3: TGCAGTGCTAGATTGCGCTACACCTTC.

The V gene is TRBV7-3, the J gene TRBJ1-6, with 9 positions matching TRBD1. This CDR3 has 16 amino acids. With 7 bases clipped from V and 8 bases from J, the junction kept 12 bases outside the gene matches. Germline assignment: CDR1 SGHTA and CDR2 FQGTGA. The CDR3 DNA sequence: TGTGCCAGCATCAACCCTGTGGACAGGGGATATTCACCCCTCCACTTT. It translates to CASINPVDRGYSPLHF. Filled out from reference TRBV7-3 and TRBJ1-6, the complete variable domain reads GAGVSQTPSNKVTEKGKYVELRCDPISGHTALYWYRQSLGQGPEFLIYFQGTGAADDSGLPNDRFFAVRPEGSVSTLKIQRTERGDSAVYLCASINPVDRGYSPLHFGNGTRLTVT.

The chain combines TRBV30 with TRBJ2-3; the D gene is possibly TRBD1 (6 bases). Germline V gene data show CDR1 as GTSNPN and CDR2 as SVGIG (reference sequence). The CDR3 extends over 13 amino acids. Trimming pared 5 bases from V and 1 base from J, leaving 10 bases between. CDR3 region: CAWARTGTDTQYF. In nucleotides, the CDR3 is TGTGCCTGGGCCCGGACAGGCACAGATACGCAGTATTTT.

The chain has TRBV28 and TRBJ1-5, with D uncertain. The CDR3 totals 16 residues. Germline-derived CDR1 and CDR2 are MDHEN and SYDVKM. The V gene lost 0 bases and the J gene lost 0 bases, with 9 bases spanning the gap. The chain's CDR3 is CASSLWTGNSNQPQHF. The CDR3 nucleotides read TGTGCCAGCAGTTTATGGACGGGAAATAGCAATCAGCCCCAGCATTTT. The full variable domain, in which reference TRBV28 and TRBJ1-5 provide the parts outside the CDR3, is DVKVTQSSRYLVKRTGEKVFLECVQDMDHENMFWYRQDPGLGLRLIYFSYDVKMKEKGDIPEGYSVSREKKERFSLILESASTNQTSMYLCASSLWTGNSNQPQHFGDGTRLSIL.

This chain joins TRBV6-1 and TRBJ2-7; D call uncertain. Germline assignment: CDR1 MNHNS and CDR2 SASEGT. V lost 3 bases to trimming and J lost 4 bases, with 13 bases between them. CDR3 length: 14 amino acids. CDR3 region: CASSESVRLYEQYF. CDR3 sequence (DNA): TGTGCCAGCAGTGAGTCGGTCAGGCTATACGAGCAGTACTTC.

This chain connects TRBV6-4 to TRBJ2-2; maybe TRBD2 (5 bases). CDR1 is MRHNA and CDR2 is SNTAGT in the germline V gene. The germline V and J ends were trimmed by 10 bases and 4 bases, with 10 bases remaining between them. This CDR3 comprises 12 residues. In DNA, the CDR3 is TGTGCCACCGGGGATCTCACCGGGGAGCTGTTTTTT. Its protein is CATGDLTGELFF.

V is TRBV25-1 and J is TRBJ2-7, with TRBD1 identical over 8 bases. The V segment lost 5 bases and the J segment 6 bases; nucleotides outside the gene matches: 12. Germline CDR1 and CDR2: MGHDK and SYGVNS. This CDR3 has 15 amino acids. This chain's CDR3 is CASSPGGRGPTEQYF. CDR3 DNA: TGTGCCAGCAGTCCTGGGGGCAGGGGGCCCACCGAGCAGTACTTC.